This TCR beta chain was found in a study of cytomegalovirus exposure and HLA in healthy donors. Study at large: Falling in the Caucasian-associated ancestry cluster were 81% of approximately 410 genotyped donors.

Study outcomes and limitations: The study reported that TCR beta sequences accurately predicted HLA-A and HLA-B alleles in most subjects. Presence/absence analysis assumed near-uniform sequencing depth across donors.

This clone was seen more than once but under ten times. Its antigen remains unknown. Primers: 60 Vbeta forward and 13 Jbeta reverse. This table comes from immunoSEQ multiplex PCR, and its TCRdb copy is limited to in-frame clones, with some not included. The sample shows some 200,000 clones, approximately 84% of them seen only once. The sequence was collected from a woman aged 40 to 50 in good health and CMV-seronegative. Sequenced: PBMCs.

The CDR3 nucleotides read TGTGCCAGCAGCCAAGATATGCAGGGCGGCAATCAGCCCCAGCATTTT. Amino acids: CASSQDMQGGNQPQHF. The chain recombines TRBV4-2 with TRBJ1-5; D might be TRBD1 (5 bases). The length of the CDR3 is 16 residues. Trimming pared 0 bases from V and 2 bases from J, leaving 11 bases between. CDR1 and CDR2 from the germline V gene are LGHNA and YNFKEQ.